The 8 T cell receptor beta chains given below trace back to one sample, sequenced in a study of post-analysis software for immune sequencing data. Study results and limitations: Roughly five TRBV segments were significantly more frequent in patients than in controls. TRBV5-6, TRBV5-1 and TRBV20-1 were among these segments.

The TCR beta cDNA libraries carried unique molecular identifiers. TCRdb re-derived calls from the PCR reads in MiXCR, one entry per CDR3 protein. This sample yields 450,000 or so distinct CDR3 sequences, of which 45% are seen a single time; 12% belongs to the top ten. These receptors' targets are unknown. Sequencing input: blood. The receptor source for this set is a girl between 10 and 17 years old with multiple sclerosis.

V gene TRBV12-3 or TRBV12-4 combines with J gene TRBJ2-3; tentatively, D is TRBD1 (6 bases). The CDR3 has 14 amino acids. V was cut by 1 base and J by 4 bases, with 9 bases left in between. The CDR3 loop is CASSLGTVSDTQYF. CDR3 in DNA: TGTGCCAGCAGTTTAGGGACAGTTTCAGATACGCAGTATTTT.

A word on this clonotype: Compared with germline, one end of the junction differs, possibly owing to a read error. The rearrangement joins TRBV28 to TRBJ2-7; 7 bases are a match to TRBD2. The CDR3 has 16 amino acids. The germline V gene has CDR1 MDHEN and CDR2 SYDVKM. CDR3 amino acids: CASSLMVGGSQGEQYF. The CDR3 DNA is TGCGCCAGCAGTTTAATGGTCGGGGGGTCGCAGGGCGAGCAGTACTTC.

This clonotype was seen a handful of times. J is TRBJ1-5 and V is TRBV28, with 8 bases matching TRBD1. Germline V gene lookup returns CDR1 MDHEN and CDR2 SYDVKM. There are 14 residues in the CDR3. The junction had 4 bases not matched to a gene; V was cut back by 5 bases and J by 4 bases. The CDR3 sequence: CASSTGTGNQPQHF. The CDR3 DNA sequence: TGTGCCAGCAGTACCGGGACAGGTAATCAGCCCCAGCATTTT.

This chain uses TRBV12-3 or TRBV12-4 with TRBJ2-7; 11 bases line up with TRBD2. The CDR3 length is 14 residues. V trimming: 11 bases; J trimming: 4 bases; junction bases outside the gene matches: 10. The CDR3 is CASGLAGTPYEQYF. The CDR3 bases are TGTGCCTCCGGACTAGCGGGCACCCCTTACGAGCAGTACTTC.

The rearrangement links TRBV10-3 to TRBJ2-1; 8 nucleotides match TRBD1. Germline-derived CDR1 and CDR2 are ENHRY and SYGVKD. The CDR3 runs to 16 residues. V shed 3 bases and J 2 bases; nucleotides not matched to a gene: 6. The CDR3 sequence is CAISDIGDRTYNEQFF. CDR3 sequence (DNA): TGTGCCATCAGTGATATCGGGGACAGGACCTACAATGAGCAGTTCTTC.

This clonotype was observed a few times. The rearrangement joins TRBV20-1 to TRBJ2-5; D call uncertain. CDR1 DFQATT and CDR2 SNEGSKA come from the germline V gene (reference sequence). The CDR3 is made up of 12 amino acids. The CDR3 sequence: CSSSVLVAPQYF. CDR3 sequence (DNA): TGCAGCTCATCCGTCTTGGTGGCGCCCCAGTACTTC.

V is TRBV5-4 and J is TRBJ2-3; 7 nucleotides line up with TRBD2. The CDR3 runs 17 residues. CDR1 is SGHNT, CDR2 YYREEE, per germline (reference sequence). J gave up 2 bases and V 4 bases, and 13 bases lay outside the gene matches. This CDR3 reads CASSPISSGSTTDTQYF. DNA of the CDR3: TGTGCCAGCAGCCCTATTAGTAGCGGGTCTACCACAGATACGCAGTATTTT.

The chain carries TRBV15 and TRBJ2-7; D call uncertain. Germline V lookup: CDR1 LNHNV, CDR2 YYDKDF (reference sequence). Trimming removed 5 bases at V and 2 bases at J, with 7 bases between. The CDR3 runs 12 residues. CDR3 bases: TGTGCCACCAGCGCCCGTCCCTACGAGCAGTACTTC. Translation: CATSARPYEQYF.